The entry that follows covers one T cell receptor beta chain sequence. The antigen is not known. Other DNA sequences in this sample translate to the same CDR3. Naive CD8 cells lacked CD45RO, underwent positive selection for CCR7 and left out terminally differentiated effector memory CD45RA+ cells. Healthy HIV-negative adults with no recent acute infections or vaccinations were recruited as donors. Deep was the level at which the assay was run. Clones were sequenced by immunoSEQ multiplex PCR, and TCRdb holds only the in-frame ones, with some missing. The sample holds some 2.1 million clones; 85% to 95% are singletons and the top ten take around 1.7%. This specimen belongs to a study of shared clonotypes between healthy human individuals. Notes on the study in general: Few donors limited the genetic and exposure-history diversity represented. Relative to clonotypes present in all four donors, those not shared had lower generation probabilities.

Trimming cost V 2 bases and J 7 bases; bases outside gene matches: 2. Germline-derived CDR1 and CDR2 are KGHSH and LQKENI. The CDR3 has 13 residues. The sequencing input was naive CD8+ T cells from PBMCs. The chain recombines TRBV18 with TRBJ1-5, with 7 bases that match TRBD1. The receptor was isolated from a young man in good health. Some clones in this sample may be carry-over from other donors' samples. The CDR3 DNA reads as TGTGCCAGCTCACCATCAGGGGGGCAGCCCCAGCATTTT. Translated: CASSPSGGQPQHF. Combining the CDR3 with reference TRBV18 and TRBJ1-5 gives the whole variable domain NAGVMQNPRHLVRRRGQEARLRCSPMKGHSHVYWYRQLPEEGLKFMVYLQKENIIDESGMPKERFSAEFPKEGPSILRIQQVVRGDSAAYFCASSPSGGQPQHFGDGTRLSIL.